The entry below gives a single T cell receptor (beta chain) sequence along with its context. In the source study's methods: The authors estimated nucleated cell counts from reference gene primer amplification. Assay used: immunoSEQ multiplex PCR; TCRdb lists only in-frame clones, some missing. V and J calls and clone size are those listed in that table; D and trimming were worked out from the DNA. Of roughly 34,000 clones in the sample, approximately 77% were seen once. These data are taken from a study of blood T cell repertoires in COVID-19. Overall study context: Samples came from the United States, Italy and Spain, spanning acute and convalescent COVID-19. PBMCs, B-cell-depleted T cells, or T cells were the source of the cDNA or gDNA that made up the material.

The sample consisted of peripheral blood. This sequence was found in a human donor in a cohort sampled during active COVID-19.

CDR3 DNA: TGCGCCAGCAGTGAGTCAGGCGCGGGGGGGCCAGATGAGCAGTTCTTC. Its translation is CASSESGAGGPDEQFF. The chain joins TRBV10-2 to TRBJ2-1; 9 bases map to TRBD2. Germline V gene sequence: CDR1 WSHSY, CDR2 SAAADI. The junction had 8 bases not matched to a gene; V was cut back by 0 bases and J by 8 bases. The CDR3 consists of 16 residues.